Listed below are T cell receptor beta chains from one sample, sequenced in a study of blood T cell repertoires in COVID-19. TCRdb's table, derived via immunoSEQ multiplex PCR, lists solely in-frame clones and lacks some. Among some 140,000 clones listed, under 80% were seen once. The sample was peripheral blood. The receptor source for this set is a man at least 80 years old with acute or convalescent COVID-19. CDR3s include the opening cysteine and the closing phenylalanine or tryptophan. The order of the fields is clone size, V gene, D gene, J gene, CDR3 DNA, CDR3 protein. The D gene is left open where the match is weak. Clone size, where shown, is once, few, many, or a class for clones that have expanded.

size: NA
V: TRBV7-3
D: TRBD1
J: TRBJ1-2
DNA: TGTGCCAGCAGCTTAACCGGGACAGCCGACTATGGCTACACCTTC
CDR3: CASSLTGTADYGYTF

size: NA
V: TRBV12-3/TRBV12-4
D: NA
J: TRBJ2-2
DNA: TGTGCCAGCAGTTTAATCTTCGGGGAGCTGTTTTTT
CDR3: CASSLIFGELFF

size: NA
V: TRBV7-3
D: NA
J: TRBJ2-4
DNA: TGTGCCAGCAGTTCAGAAAACATTCAGTACTTC
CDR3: CASSSENIQYF

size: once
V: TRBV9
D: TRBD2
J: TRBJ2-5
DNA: TGTGCCAGCAGCGTAGAGGTAGGAATAGCGGGGGGGCTGGAGACCCAGTACTTC
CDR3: CASSVEVGIAGGLETQYF

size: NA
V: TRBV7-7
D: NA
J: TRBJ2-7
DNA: TGTGCTAGCAGCTTAAATCGAGGCCAAGAGCAGTACTTC
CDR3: CASSLNRGQEQYF

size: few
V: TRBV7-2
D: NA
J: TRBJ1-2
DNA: TGTGCCAGCAGCTTAAGGGGGACGGAAAACTATGGCTACACCTTC
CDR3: CASSLRGTENYGYTF

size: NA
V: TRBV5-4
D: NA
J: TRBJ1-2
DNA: TGTGCCAGCAGCTCGAATCTGGACAGTGGCTACACCTTC
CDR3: CASSSNLDSGYTF

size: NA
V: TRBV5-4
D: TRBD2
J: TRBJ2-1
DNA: TGTGCCAGCAGCTTGTCGGCGGGGGGCTACAATGAGCAGTTCTTC
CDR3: CASSLSAGGYNEQFF

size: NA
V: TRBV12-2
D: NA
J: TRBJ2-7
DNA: TGTGCAAGTCGCTTAGGTTCCCCAGGGGGCATAAACTACTACGAGCAGTACTTC
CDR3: CASRLGSPGGINYYEQYF

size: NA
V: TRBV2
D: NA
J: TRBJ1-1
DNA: TGTGCCATCAGAGCTAAGACAGTGAACACTGAAGCTTTCTTT
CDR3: CAIRAKTVNTEAFF

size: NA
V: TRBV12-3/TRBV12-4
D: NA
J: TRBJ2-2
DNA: TGTGCCAGCAGCCTCACTGACACCGGGGAGCTGTTTTTT
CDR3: CASSLTDTGELFF

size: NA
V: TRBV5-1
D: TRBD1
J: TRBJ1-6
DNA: TGCGCCAGCAGCTTTGGGACAGGTGATTCACCCCTCCACTTT
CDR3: CASSFGTGDSPLHF

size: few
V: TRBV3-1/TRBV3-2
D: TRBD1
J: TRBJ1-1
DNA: TGTGCCAGCAGACAGGGGGGTGAAGCTTTCTTT
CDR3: CASRQGGEAFF

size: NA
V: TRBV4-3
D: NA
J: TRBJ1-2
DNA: TGCGCCAGCAGCCAAGAGGGGCACTATGGCTACACCTTC
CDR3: CASSQEGHYGYTF

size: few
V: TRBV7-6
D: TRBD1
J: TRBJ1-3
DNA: TGTGCCAGCAGCTTGGACAGGGGAAACACCATATATTTT
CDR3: CASSLDRGNTIYF

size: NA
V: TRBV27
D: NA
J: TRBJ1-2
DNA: TGTGCCAGCAGTTTAGCTGCAGGGATGATTCGTGGCTACACCTTC
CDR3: CASSLAAGMIRGYTF

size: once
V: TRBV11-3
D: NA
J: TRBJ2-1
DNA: TGTGCCAGCAGCTTAGAGTCCCTAAACTACAATGAGCAGTTCTTC
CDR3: CASSLESLNYNEQFF

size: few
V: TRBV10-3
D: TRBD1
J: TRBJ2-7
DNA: TGTGCCATCAGTACCCCAGGGGGACAGGGGTCGACCTACGAGCAGTACTTC
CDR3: CAISTPGGQGSTYEQYF

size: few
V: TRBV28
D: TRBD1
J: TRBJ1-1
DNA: TGTGCCAGCAGTTTTTTTCGTCCAGGGGGCGTGTTAGCTTTCTTT
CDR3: CASSFFRPGGVLAFF

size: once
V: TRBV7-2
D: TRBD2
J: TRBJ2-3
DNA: TGTGCCAGCAGCCGCACGGGGGTAGCGGGGGGGGCGTTCGCGCAGTATTTT
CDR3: CASSRTGVAGGAFAQYF

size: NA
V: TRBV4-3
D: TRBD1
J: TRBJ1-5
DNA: TGCGCCAGCAGCCACGGGACAGGGGGTGGCAATCAGCCCCAGCATTTT
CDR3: CASSHGTGGGNQPQHF

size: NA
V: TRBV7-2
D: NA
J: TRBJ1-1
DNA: TGTGCCAGCAGCTTAGTACTTGCGAACACTGAAGCTTTCTTT
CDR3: CASSLVLANTEAFF

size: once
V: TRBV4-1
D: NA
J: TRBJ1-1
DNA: TGCGCCAGCAGCCAAGGGGTTGACGGGGGGGTGAACACTGAAGCTTTCTTT
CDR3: CASSQGVDGGVNTEAFF

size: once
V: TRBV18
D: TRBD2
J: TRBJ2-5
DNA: TGTGCCAGCTCACCACCGGGCGGGGGAGAGACCCAGTACTTC
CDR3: CASSPPGGGETQYF

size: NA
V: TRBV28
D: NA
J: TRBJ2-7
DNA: TGTGCCAGCAGGTTGACTGGCTACGAGCAGTACTTC
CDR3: CASRLTGYEQYF

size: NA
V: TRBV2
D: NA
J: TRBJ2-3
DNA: TGTGCCAGCACCCGATCAGTGGGGGGAGGCACAGATACGCAGTATTTT
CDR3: CASTRSVGGGTDTQYF

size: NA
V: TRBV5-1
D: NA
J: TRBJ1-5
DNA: TGCGCCAGCAGCTTGTTCGGCAGGGAAGGGCAGCCCCAGCATTTT
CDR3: CASSLFGREGQPQHF

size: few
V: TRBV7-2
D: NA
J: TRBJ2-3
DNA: TGTGCCAGCAGCGCTAATAGGGGGTTCACAGATACGCAGTATTTT
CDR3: CASSANRGFTDTQYF

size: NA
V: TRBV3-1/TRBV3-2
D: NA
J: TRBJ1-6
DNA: TGTGCCAGCAGCCAAGGACAGACCTATAATTCACCCCTCCACTTT
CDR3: CASSQGQTYNSPLHF

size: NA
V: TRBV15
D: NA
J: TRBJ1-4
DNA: TGTGCCACCAGCAGAGATAAGACTTCAACTAATGAAAAACTGTTTTTT
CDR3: CATSRDKTSTNEKLFF

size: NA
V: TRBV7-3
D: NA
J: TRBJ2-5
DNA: TGTGCCAGCAGCCCCACGGGGAAGCCTGGGGAGACCCAGTACTTC
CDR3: CASSPTGKPGETQYF

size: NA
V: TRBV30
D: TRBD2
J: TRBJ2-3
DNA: TGTGCCTGGAGTGTGGGACTAGCCGGCTCAGATACGCAGTATTTT
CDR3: CAWSVGLAGSDTQYF

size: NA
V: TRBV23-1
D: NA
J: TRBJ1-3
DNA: TGCGCCAGCAGTCAATTCAAAATTCGAGGGGGAGACTCTGGAAACACCATATATTTT
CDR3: CASSQFKIRGGDSGNTIYF

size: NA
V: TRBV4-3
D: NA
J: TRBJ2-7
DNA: TGCGCCAGCAGCTTGAGCCTGACAGCCTACGAGCAGTACTTC
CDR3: CASSLSLTAYEQYF

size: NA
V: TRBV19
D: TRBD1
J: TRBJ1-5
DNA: TGTGCCAGTAGTAGTCGACAGGGTTTGCAGCCCCAGCATTTT
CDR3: CASSSRQGLQPQHF

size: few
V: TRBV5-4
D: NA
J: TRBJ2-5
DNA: TGTGCCAGCAGCGACATTTCCCAAGAGACCCAGTACTTC
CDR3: CASSDISQETQYF

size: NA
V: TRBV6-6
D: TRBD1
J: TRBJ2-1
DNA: TGTGCCAGCCGTCGAGGTGACAGGGGGCGAAGCAATGAGCAGTTCTTC
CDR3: CASRRGDRGRSNEQFF

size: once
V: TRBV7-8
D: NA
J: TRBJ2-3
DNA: TGTGCCAGCAGCTCACTTCGTTCCACAGATACGCAGTATTTT
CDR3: CASSSLRSTDTQYF

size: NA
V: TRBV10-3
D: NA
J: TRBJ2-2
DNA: TGTGCCATCAGTGCGGGACAAGCGAACACCGGGGAGCTGTTTTTT
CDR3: CAISAGQANTGELFF

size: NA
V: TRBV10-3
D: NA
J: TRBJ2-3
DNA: TGTGCCATCAGTGACCCAGGGGGCACAGATACGCAGTATTTT
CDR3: CAISDPGGTDTQYF

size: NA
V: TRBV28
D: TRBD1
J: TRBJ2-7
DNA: TGTGCCAGCAGGGGACAGGGCGCCTCCTACGAGCAGTACTTC
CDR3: CASRGQGASYEQYF

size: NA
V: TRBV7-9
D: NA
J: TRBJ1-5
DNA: TGTGCCAGCAGCAGGTCAGGGCATAGCAATCAGCCCCAGCATTTT
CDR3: CASSRSGHSNQPQHF

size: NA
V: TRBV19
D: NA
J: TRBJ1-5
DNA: TGTGCCAGTAGTACTGTCCCGTCAGGGCAGCCCCAGCATTTT
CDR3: CASSTVPSGQPQHF

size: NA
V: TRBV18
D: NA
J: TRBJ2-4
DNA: TGTGCCAGCTCAAAAGCAGAGCCAAGGGGTGTGAACATTCAGTACTTC
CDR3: CASSKAEPRGVNIQYF

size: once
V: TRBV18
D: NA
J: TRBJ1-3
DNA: TGTGCCAGCTCACCAGTGACTGGAGGAAACACCATATATTTT
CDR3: CASSPVTGGNTIYF

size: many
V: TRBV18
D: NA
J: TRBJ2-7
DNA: TGTGCCAGCTCACCACTGGGTAGTCGTCAGGGCTCCTACGAGCAGTACTTC
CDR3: CASSPLGSRQGSYEQYF

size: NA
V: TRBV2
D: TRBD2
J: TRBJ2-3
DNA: TGTGCCAGCAAGAGACTAGCGGGCTTCACTAGCACAGATACGCAGTATTTT
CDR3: CASKRLAGFTSTDTQYF

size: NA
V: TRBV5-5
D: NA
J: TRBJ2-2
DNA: TGTGCCAGCAGCTTGTCGGTAGCGGACTACGCGAACACCGGGGAGCTGTTTTTT
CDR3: CASSLSVADYANTGELFF

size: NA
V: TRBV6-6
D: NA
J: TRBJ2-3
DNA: TGTGCCAGCAGTTCCCCTTCCTCCCTCACACCAGATACGCAGTATTTT
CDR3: CASSSPSSLTPDTQYF

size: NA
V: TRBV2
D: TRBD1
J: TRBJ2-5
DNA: TGTGCCAGCAATGCGGACAGGGGGGGCCGGGAGACCCAGTACTTC
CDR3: CASNADRGGRETQYF

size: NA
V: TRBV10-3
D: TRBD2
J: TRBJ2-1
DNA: TGTGCCATCAGTGAGGAAAGGCTAGCGGGGGATGACAATGAGCAGTTCTTC
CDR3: CAISEERLAGDDNEQFF

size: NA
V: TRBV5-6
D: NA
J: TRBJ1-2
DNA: TGTGCCAGCAGCTTGGCCAGGGGACCCCGCCCGGGCTACACCTTC
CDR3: CASSLARGPRPGYTF

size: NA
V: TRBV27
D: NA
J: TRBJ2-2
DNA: TGTGCCAGCAGTTCAACAGGGTCCGGCACCGGGGAGCTGTTTTTT
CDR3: CASSSTGSGTGELFF

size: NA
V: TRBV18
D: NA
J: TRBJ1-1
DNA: TGTGCCAGCTCACCAACGACAGGAAACACTGAAGCTTTCTTT
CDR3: CASSPTTGNTEAFF

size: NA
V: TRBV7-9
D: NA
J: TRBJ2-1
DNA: TGTGCCAGCAGCTTCTGGGACTTGGGTGAGCAGTTCTTC
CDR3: CASSFWDLGEQFF

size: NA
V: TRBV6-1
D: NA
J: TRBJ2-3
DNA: TGTGCCAGCAGTGATAGGGGCAGAAAAAGCACAGATACGCAGTATTTT
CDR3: CASSDRGRKSTDTQYF

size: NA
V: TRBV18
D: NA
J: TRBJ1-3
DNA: TGTGCCAGCTCAAGACAGTTAAGCTCTGGAAACACCATATATTTT
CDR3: CASSRQLSSGNTIYF